Listed here is a single TCR beta chain. This sample stems from a study of blood T cell repertoires in COVID-19. J gave up 4 bases and V 3 bases, and 7 bases lay outside the gene matches. Germline V gene sequence: CDR1 SEHNR, CDR2 FQNEAQ (reference sequence). This CDR3 is built from 16 residues. TCRdb's table, derived via immunoSEQ multiplex PCR, lists solely in-frame clones and lacks some. The profile shows about 260,000 clones, roughly 90% of them singletons. The TCR was taken from a woman in her forties or fifties who had recovered from COVID-19. The sequencing sample was made of peripheral blood. The V and J genes are TRBV7-9 and TRBJ2-2; 8 nucleotides align to TRBD2. The CDR3 is CASSFTSGRGTGELFF. DNA of the CDR3: TGTGCCAGCAGCTTTACTAGCGGCCGGGGCACCGGGGAGCTGTTTTTT.